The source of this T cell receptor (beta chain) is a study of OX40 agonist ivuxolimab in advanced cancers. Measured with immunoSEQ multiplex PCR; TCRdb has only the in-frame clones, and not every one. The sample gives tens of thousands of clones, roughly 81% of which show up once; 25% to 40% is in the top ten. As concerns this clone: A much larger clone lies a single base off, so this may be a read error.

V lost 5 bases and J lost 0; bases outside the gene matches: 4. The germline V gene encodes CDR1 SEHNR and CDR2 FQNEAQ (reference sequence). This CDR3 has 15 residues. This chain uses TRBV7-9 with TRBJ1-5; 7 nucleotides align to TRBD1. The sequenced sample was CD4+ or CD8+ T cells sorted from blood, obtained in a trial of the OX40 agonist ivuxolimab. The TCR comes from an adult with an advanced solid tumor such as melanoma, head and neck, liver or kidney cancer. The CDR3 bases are TGTGCCAGCAGCATACAGGGGTATAGCAATCAGCCCCAGCATTTT. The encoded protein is CASSIQGYSNQPQHF. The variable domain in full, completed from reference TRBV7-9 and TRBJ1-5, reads DTGVSQNPRHKITKRGQNVTFRCDPISEHNRLYWYRQTLGQGPEFLTYFQNEAQLEKSRLLSDRFSAERPKGSFSTLEIQRTEQGDSAMYLCASSIQGYSNQPQHFGDGTRLSIL.